Listed below are T cell receptor beta chains from one sample, sequenced in a study of T cells in Graves' hyperthyroidism and ophthalmopathy. Each CDR3 protein gets one entry after TCRdb re-called the multiplex PCR reads with MiXCR. The sample yields about 320,000 distinct CDR3 sequences, 16% seen once. Input material: blood. Source of these receptors: a man younger than 40 with Graves' hyperthyroidism. Each CDR3 is given with its conserved first and last residue. Fields, in order: D gene, J gene, V gene, clone size, CDR3 length, CDR3 protein, CDR3 DNA. The D gene is left open where the match is weak. Clone size is shown for a subset of rows, as once, few, many or a class of expanded clone.

>-|TRBJ2-1|TRBV15|many|15
CATSLGGARYNEQFF
TGTGCCACCAGCCTCGGGGGCGCTCGCTACAATGAGCAGTTCTTC
>TRBD1|TRBJ1-4|TRBV19|-|15
CASSRTGTGDEKLFF
TGTGCCAGTAGCCGCACCGGGACAGGGGATGAAAAACTGTTTTTT
>-|TRBJ2-3|TRBV12-3/TRBV12-4|many|16
CASSPAGTLPGDTQYF
TGTGCCAGCAGCCCAGCCGGGACACTTCCGGGGGATACGCAGTATTTT
>TRBD1|TRBJ1-3|TRBV30|few|14
CAWSITGGLNTIYF
TGTGCCTGGAGCATAACAGGGGGGCTGAACACCATATATTTT
>-|TRBJ2-1|TRBV5-4|many|14
CASSLRAVGNEQFF
TGTGCCAGCAGCTTAAGGGCCGTGGGGAATGAGCAGTTCTTC
>TRBD2|TRBJ2-5|TRBV7-3|many|15
CASSSVTSGRETQYF
TGTGCCAGCAGCTCCGTAACTAGCGGAAGAGAGACCCAGTACTTC
>TRBD1|TRBJ2-1|TRBV28|-|15
CASSSGTGGSDEQFF
TGTGCCAGCAGTTCTGGGACAGGGGGTAGCGATGAGCAGTTCTTC
>-|TRBJ2-5|TRBV4-1|-|17
CASSQESRQRPEETQYF
TGCGCCAGCAGCCAAGAGTCTCGCCAACGACCAGAAGAGACCCAGTACTTC
>-|TRBJ1-1|TRBV29-1|many|15
CSASTAGNINTEAFF
TGCAGCGCCTCTACGGCGGGAAATATTAACACTGAAGCTTTCTTT
>-|TRBJ2-7|TRBV6-6|many|14
CASSYSPRDQGQYF
TGTGCCAGCAGTTACTCGCCAAGGGACCAGGGGCAGTACTTC
>-|TRBJ1-3|TRBV5-1|many|14
CASSPGSSGNTIYF
TGTGCCAGCTCACCAGGGTCCTCTGGAAACACCATATATTTT
>-|TRBJ2-3|TRBV7-2|-|15
CASSSTPTVADTQYF
TGTGCCAGCAGCTCTACCCCGACGGTGGCAGATACGCAGTATTTT
>-|TRBJ2-7|TRBV2|many|13
CAGRWWDGYEQYF
TGTGCCGGGCGTTGGTGGGACGGCTACGAGCAGTACTTC
>-|TRBJ2-5|TRBV20-1|once|14
CSALDWANQETQYF
TGCAGTGCCTTGGACTGGGCGAACCAAGAGACCCAGTACTTC
>TRBD1|TRBJ1-4|TRBV6-1|many|14
CASRGDRNSGKLFF
TGTGCCAGCAGGGGGGACAGGAATTCCGGAAAACTGTTTTTT
>TRBD2|TRBJ2-2|TRBV12-3/TRBV12-4|few|17
CASTRGLAGINTGELFF
TGTGCCAGTACGCGGGGACTAGCGGGAATCAACACCGGGGAGCTGTTTTTT
>TRBD2|TRBJ2-1|TRBV5-1|many|14
CASSFAGAGNEQFF
TGCGCCAGCAGCTTTGCGGGAGCGGGTAATGAGCAGTTCTTC
>TRBD1|TRBJ1-2|TRBV7-2|many|16
CASSLVGTGVGYGYTF
TGTGCCAGCAGCTTAGTAGGGACAGGGGTGGGCTATGGCTACACCTTC
>-|TRBJ2-1|TRBV7-3|many|14
CASSQISGNNEQFF
TGTGCCAGCAGCCAGATTAGCGGCAACAATGAGCAGTTCTTC
>TRBD2|TRBJ2-3|TRBV20-1|few|14
CSASTSVGTDTQYF
TGCAGTGCCTCAACTAGCGTGGGCACAGATACGCAGTATTTT
>TRBD1|TRBJ2-7|TRBV15|few|14
CATGGTGSGYEQYF
TGTGCCACCGGCGGGACAGGGTCGGGTTACGAGCAGTACTTC
>-|TRBJ2-1|TRBV28|once|16
CASSLLLAQTNNEQFF
TGTGCCAGCAGTTTACTGCTGGCTCAAACGAACAATGAGCAGTTCTTC